Listed below are T cell receptor beta chains from one sample, sequenced in a study of blood T cell repertoires in COVID-19. The table came from immunoSEQ multiplex PCR; TCRdb's copy has only in-frame clones and leaves some out. The sample comprises a few hundred thousand clones, 65% to 85% of which are singletons, and 5.5% to 7.5% rests with the top ten. Sequenced input: PBMCs or T cells enriched from blood (not recorded which). The receptors here all came from a middle-aged woman who had recovered from COVID-19. Both conserved end residues are part of each CDR3. The order of the fields is J gene, D gene, V gene, clone size, CDR3 DNA, CDR3 protein. D genes are given only for firm matches. Rows may omit the clone size; those that give it use once, few, many or a size class.

>TRBJ2-7|TRBD1|TRBV5-1|few
TGCGCCAGCAGCCCAGGGGGGACAGGGACCTACGAGCAGTACTTC
CASSPGGTGTYEQYF
>TRBJ1-3|.|TRBV7-2|.
TGTGCCAGCAGCTTAGGTATCGGGGGCTCTGGAAACACCATATATTTT
CASSLGIGGSGNTIYF
>TRBJ1-5|TRBD1|TRBV19|.
TGTGCCAGTAGTTGGGACAGGGGAAGCAATCAGCCCCAGCATTTT
CASSWDRGSNQPQHF
>TRBJ2-2|TRBD1|TRBV5-1|.
TGCGCCAGCAGCCCCCGGGACAGGGGAAACACCGGGGAGCTGTTTTTT
CASSPRDRGNTGELFF
>TRBJ2-2|.|TRBV4-1|.
TGCGCCAGCAGCCAACCCTGGGAGGGGGCCGGGGAGCTGTTTTTT
CASSQPWEGAGELFF
>TRBJ1-3|TRBD1|TRBV5-4|.
TGTGCCAGCAGGAGGGGGCGCGGCACCATATATTTT
CASRRGRGTIYF
>TRBJ1-2|.|TRBV5-1|.
TGCGCCAGCAGCCCGGGGGGGAGCGCTGGCTACACCTTC
CASSPGGSAGYTF
>TRBJ2-1|TRBD2|TRBV3-1/TRBV3-2|.
TGTGCCAGCAGCCAAGACGGCGGGAGGGTCTACAATGAGCAGTTCTTC
CASSQDGGRVYNEQFF
>TRBJ2-1|TRBD2|TRBV28|.
TGTGCCAGCAGGCCTGGACTAGCGGAGGGCTACAATGAGCAGTTCTTC
CASRPGLAEGYNEQFF
>TRBJ1-2|.|TRBV2|.
TGTGCCAGCAGTGAAGCTCGCGAATTCGGTGGCTACACCTTC
CASSEAREFGGYTF
>TRBJ2-6|.|TRBV18|once
TGTGCCAGCTCATCTTACTCTGGGGCCAACGTCCTGACTTTC
CASSSYSGANVLTF
>TRBJ1-4|TRBD1|TRBV2|.
TGTGCCAGCAGTGAAGGGACAGGGACGGGTGAAAAACTGTTTTTT
CASSEGTGTGEKLFF
>TRBJ2-1|TRBD2|TRBV19|.
TGTGCCAGTAGTAAAGCTAGCGGGAGAGATGAGCAGTTCTTC
CASSKASGRDEQFF
>TRBJ1-5|.|TRBV15|.
TGTGCCACCAGCAGAGCTCCCGGTGGGCGCAATCAGCCCCAGCATTTT
CATSRAPGGRNQPQHF
>TRBJ1-5|TRBD1|TRBV19|.
TGTGCCAGTACTAAGGACAGGGCTCTTAGCGGCAATCAGCCCCAGCATTTT
CASTKDRALSGNQPQHF
>TRBJ2-1|TRBD2|TRBV7-2|.
TGTGCCAGCAGACCGAGCGGGAGAAACGACAATGAGCAGTTCTTC
CASRPSGRNDNEQFF
>TRBJ2-1|.|TRBV12-3/TRBV12-4|.
TGTGCCAGCAGTTTATTCTATGAGCAGTTCTTC
CASSLFYEQFF
>TRBJ2-5|.|TRBV24-1|.
TGTGCCACCAGTGATTTGCAGTACCAAGAGACCCAGTACTTC
CATSDLQYQETQYF
>TRBJ2-3|.|TRBV5-1|.
TGCGCCAGCAGCTTGGGCGGGTTCTCAGATACGCAGTATTTT
CASSLGGFSDTQYF
>TRBJ2-7|.|TRBV5-1|.
TGCGCCAGCAGCTTGAGGAGCTCCTACGAGCAGTACTTC
CASSLRSSYEQYF
>TRBJ1-2|.|TRBV7-9|.
TGTGCCAGCAGCGAGGGACAAGATTATGGCTACACCTTC
CASSEGQDYGYTF
>TRBJ1-5|.|TRBV19|once
TGTGCCAGTAGTATTTCAGGGAACCAGCCCCAGCATTTT
CASSISGNQPQHF
>TRBJ2-5|.|TRBV18|.
TGTGCCAGCTCACCAGGCGCGGGAGAGACCCAGTACTTC
CASSPGAGETQYF
>TRBJ2-5|.|TRBV7-2|.
TGTGCCAGCAGTATCAGGGTTTTGGAGACCCAGTACTTC
CASSIRVLETQYF
>TRBJ2-1|.|TRBV2|.
TGTGCCAGCAGTGCTCTCTCCCCGGGGTCCTACAATGAGCAGTTCTTC
CASSALSPGSYNEQFF
>TRBJ2-5|TRBD2|TRBV6-4|.
TGTGCCAGCAGTGACTCGGGTAAGCGGGAGTGGCTCCAAGAGACCCAGTACTTC
CASSDSGKREWLQETQYF
>TRBJ1-1|.|TRBV2|few
TGTGCCACGGGGAGAGATTTCAACACTGAGGAAGCTTTCTTT
CATGRDFNTEEAFF
>TRBJ2-4|TRBD1|TRBV12-5|once
TGTGCTAGTGCCACGGACAGGGAGGCGAACATTCAGTACTTC
CASATDREANIQYF
>TRBJ2-3|.|TRBV6-2/TRBV6-3|.
TGTGCCAGCACCCCCCCATTTTGGAAGGGGACAGATACGCAGTATTTT
CASTPPFWKGTDTQYF
>TRBJ1-1|.|TRBV18|.
TGTGCCAGCTCACTAGGTGCGGCTTATGAAGCTTTCTTT
CASSLGAAYEAFF
>TRBJ2-1|.|TRBV3-1/TRBV3-2|.
TGTGCCAGCAGCCCAGGCGGGACTTGGAGTGAGCAGTTCTTC
CASSPGGTWSEQFF
>TRBJ1-2|.|TRBV11-3|.
TGTGCCAGCAGCTTAGGACCCCGGGAACGCTACACCTTC
CASSLGPRERYTF
>TRBJ2-1|.|TRBV15|.
TGTGCCACCAGCAGAGACCCCGCCGAAGGGGCGTACAATGAGCAGTTCTTC
CATSRDPAEGAYNEQFF
>TRBJ1-2|.|TRBV27|.
TGTGCCAGCAGTTCCCGGGGAGTGTTCGGTGGCTACACCTTC
CASSSRGVFGGYTF
>TRBJ2-2|.|TRBV7-9|.
TGTGCCAGCAGGGACACCGGGCGTTTGCCGAACACCGGGGAGCTGTTTTTT
CASRDTGRLPNTGELFF
>TRBJ2-1|.|TRBV19|.
TGTGCCAGTACTGCCCTGGGAGTTTACAATGAGCAGTTCTTC
CASTALGVYNEQFF
>TRBJ1-6|TRBD1|TRBV7-2|few
TGTGCCAGCAGCTTAGGGACAGGGGGTTCACCCCTCCACTTT
CASSLGTGGSPLHF
>TRBJ2-5|.|TRBV28|.
TGTGCCAGCAGCCTCCTCTTAAAAGAGCTCCAAGAGACCCAGTACTTC
CASSLLLKELQETQYF
>TRBJ1-2|.|TRBV20-1|.
TGCAGTGCTAGGAACAGGGATGGCTACACCTTC
CSARNRDGYTF
>TRBJ1-3|TRBD1|TRBV18|.
TGTGCCAGCTCCCTTGACAGGGAGGGAAACACCATATATTTT
CASSLDREGNTIYF
>TRBJ1-5|TRBD1|TRBV28|.
TGTGCCAGCAGTCTGGGACAGGGCAGCAATCAGCCCCAGCATTTT
CASSLGQGSNQPQHF
>TRBJ2-3|TRBD2|TRBV6-1|once
TGTGCCAGCAGTGTAATGGGTAGCGGGAGTGTAGATACGCAGTATTTT
CASSVMGSGSVDTQYF
>TRBJ2-3|.|TRBV7-2|.
TGTGCCAGCAGCTTACATCTAACGGGGACTAGCACAGATACGCAGTATTTT
CASSLHLTGTSTDTQYF
>TRBJ1-1|.|TRBV10-3|once
TGTGCCATCAGTGAAGGAGAAGGTATCGTTGGTTGGACTGAAGCTTTCTTT
CAISEGEGIVGWTEAFF
>TRBJ1-1|TRBD1|TRBV3-1/TRBV3-2|.
TGTGCCAGCAGCTTTCATTACCAGGGGGTGGGCACTGAAGCTTTCTTT
CASSFHYQGVGTEAFF
>TRBJ1-5|.|TRBV28|.
TGTGCCAGCCCAAACCCGGATCAGCCCCAGCATTTT
CASPNPDQPQHF
>TRBJ2-2|TRBD2|TRBV19|.
TGTGCCTCTGCTTCTAGCGGGATGAAACCGAGGACCGGGGAGCTGTTTTTT
CASASSGMKPRTGELFF
>TRBJ2-7|.|TRBV28|.
TGTGCCAGCAGCAACTACGAGCAGTACTTC
CASSNYEQYF
>TRBJ2-1|TRBD1|TRBV19|.
TGTGCCAGTAGTGGGGGACAGGGTGATAATGAGCAGTTCTTC
CASSGGQGDNEQFF
>TRBJ1-1|TRBD1|TRBV3-1/TRBV3-2|.
TGTGCCAGCAGCCTGTACAGGGGGAACACTGAAGCTTTCTTT
CASSLYRGNTEAFF
>TRBJ2-7|.|TRBV9|.
TGTGCCAGCAGCGTAGCGGGAGACTTTGCCTACGAGCAGTACTTC
CASSVAGDFAYEQYF
>TRBJ2-1|TRBD1|TRBV2|.
TGTGCCAGCAGCTATGGGACAGGGGAGCAGTTCTTC
CASSYGTGEQFF
>TRBJ2-2|TRBD2|TRBV10-3|.
TGTGCCATCAGCCTGGAGCCAAAGAGTACTAGCGGGAGAAGGCCCGGGGAGCTGTTTTTT
CAISLEPKSTSGRRPGELFF